This TCR beta chain was obtained from a study of blood T cell repertoires in COVID-19. Overall study context: Some COVID-19 samples were acute and others convalescent; all came from the United States, Italy and Spain. PBMCs, B-cell-depleted T cells, or T cells provided the cDNA or gDNA that made up the material.

The CDR3 totals 17 residues. The germline CDR1 and CDR2 sequences are LNHDA and SQIVND (reference sequence). After removal of 4 bases from V and 7 bases from J, the junction contained 12 bases not matched to a gene. This clone occurred a few times. In the authors' methods: Amplification of reference gene primers was used by the study to estimate nucleated cell counts. The method was immunoSEQ multiplex PCR; TCRdb's version includes in-frame clones alone and lacks a portion of them. V, J and clone size are those of that table, while D and trimming were read from the DNA. This table holds fewer than 250,000 clones, roughly 80% found once.

The TCR originated in a woman in her fifties or sixties with acute or convalescent COVID-19. The gene calls are TRBV19 and TRBJ1-5; 11 bases are a match to TRBD1. The sample taken for sequencing was peripheral blood. Here the CDR3 reads CASSRNTGTGGRQPQHF. CDR3 nucleotide sequence: TGTGCCAGTAGTAGAAACACCGGGACAGGGGGACGACAGCCCCAGCATTTT. The whole variable domain, filled in from reference TRBV19 and TRBJ1-5, reads DGGITQSPKYLFRKEGQNVTLSCEQNLNHDAMYWYRQDPGQGLRLIYYSQIVNDFQKGDIAEGYSVSREKKESFPLTVTSAQKNPTAFYLCASSRNTGTGGRQPQHFGDGTRLSIL.